A selection of T cell receptor beta chains follows, all from one sample in a study of OX40 agonist ivuxolimab in advanced cancers. Clones were sequenced by immunoSEQ multiplex PCR, and TCRdb holds only the in-frame ones, with some missing. The sample lists about 41,000 clones; more than 75% were seen once. Sequencing was performed on CD4+ or CD8+ T cells sorted from blood, taken in a trial of the OX40 agonist ivuxolimab. These TCRs come from an adult with an advanced solid tumor such as melanoma, head and neck, liver or kidney cancer. The CDR3 runs from the conserved cysteine through the conserved F or W. Each record gives: CDR3 DNA, CDR3 protein, CDR3 length, J gene, clone size, V gene, D gene. The D gene is left open where the match is weak. Clone size appears in some rows only: once, few, many, or a class for an expanded clone.

TGTGCCAGCAGTTGGGTGTTGGGGGACTCCTACGAGCAGTACTTC CASSWVLGDSYEQYF 15 TRBJ2-7 NA TRBV7-9 NA
TGCGCCAGCAGCCGGGATTCGGGACAGCTTAACTCTGGAAACACCATATATTTT CASSRDSGQLNSGNTIYF 18 TRBJ1-3 NA TRBV4-1 TRBD1
TGTGCCAGCAGGGCTCACAGGGATAATCAGCCCCAGCATTTT CASRAHRDNQPQHF 14 TRBJ1-5 few TRBV6-5 NA
TGTGCCAGCAGTCCTAGCCTGACAGGAGCGGCTGAAGCTTTCTTT CASSPSLTGAAEAFF 15 TRBJ1-1 NA TRBV28 NA
TGTGCCAGCAGCGTGGACATACAAGAGACCCAGTACTTC CASSVDIQETQYF 13 TRBJ2-5 NA TRBV11-2 NA
TGTGCCAGCAGCTTAGGCAGGGGGACTGAGCAGTTCTTC CASSLGRGTEQFF 13 TRBJ2-1 NA TRBV7-2 TRBD1
TGTGCCAGCTCAGAATCTGGGGCCAACGTCCTGACTTTC CASSESGANVLTF 13 TRBJ2-6 NA TRBV7-9 NA
TGCGCCAGCAGCTTGACTCCTACGGGGAACTATGGCTACACCTTC CASSLTPTGNYGYTF 15 TRBJ1-2 NA TRBV5-1 NA
TGTGCCGGCGGTTTAGCGAGAGTTGGCACAGATACGCAGTATTTT CAGGLARVGTDTQYF 15 TRBJ2-3 NA TRBV30 NA
TGTGCCAGCAGCTTAGGCCCGGGACCATTAACCGGGGAGCTGTTTTTT CASSLGPGPLTGELFF 16 TRBJ2-2 NA TRBV7-8 NA
TGCGCCAGCAGCCAGGGTTACGGGGTCATGAACACTGAAGCTTTCTTT CASSQGYGVMNTEAFF 16 TRBJ1-1 NA TRBV4-3 NA
TGTGCCAGCAGCTTGGCTAACTATGGCTACACCTTC CASSLANYGYTF 12 TRBJ1-2 NA TRBV5-6 NA
TGTGCCAGCACCGACGGGACAGTCGTTTCTGGCTACACCTTC CASTDGTVVSGYTF 14 TRBJ1-2 NA TRBV28 TRBD1
TGTGCCTGGAGTGTAGGGAGGAATCAGCCCCAGCATTTT CAWSVGRNQPQHF 13 TRBJ1-5 NA TRBV30 NA
TGTGCCAGCAGCTTAGATCTGGGTGGCTACACCTTC CASSLDLGGYTF 12 TRBJ1-2 NA TRBV11-2 NA
TGTGCCAGCAGCTTGATGGCCAGTCACAATCAGCCCCAGCATTTT CASSLMASHNQPQHF 15 TRBJ1-5 NA TRBV5-6 NA
TGTGCCAGCGCAACCGGGACTAGCGGCCGAGAGACCCAGTACTTC CASATGTSGRETQYF 15 TRBJ2-5 NA TRBV5-4 TRBD2
TGTGCCAGCAGCTTACTAGGATACAGCACAGATACGCAGTATTTT CASSLLGYSTDTQYF 15 TRBJ2-3 NA TRBV7-9 NA
TGTGCCAGCAGTTCACAGGGGGCAGATACGCAGTATTTT CASSSQGADTQYF 13 TRBJ2-3 once TRBV28 TRBD1
TGTGCCAGCAGCTTAGGGATTACAGGAGTCCCAGAGACCCAGTACTTC CASSLGITGVPETQYF 16 TRBJ2-5 NA TRBV11-2 NA
TGTGCCAGTAGTATACTCAGGGGGCTTGATGGCTACACCTTC CASSILRGLDGYTF 14 TRBJ1-2 NA TRBV19 TRBD1
TGCAGCGTTGAAAGACAGGATACCTACGAGCAGTACTTC CSVERQDTYEQYF 13 TRBJ2-7 NA TRBV29-1 NA
TGTGCCAGCAGGGTCGGCCCGGATGGCTACACCTTC CASRVGPDGYTF 12 TRBJ1-2 NA TRBV2 NA
TGTGCCAGCAGTTCCGGGACAGGTTACAATGAGCAGTTCTTC CASSSGTGYNEQFF 14 TRBJ2-1 once TRBV28 TRBD1
TGTGCCAGCAGTGACCTAGCGGGGTCTAGCACAGATACGCAGTATTTT CASSDLAGSSTDTQYF 16 TRBJ2-3 NA TRBV6-1 TRBD2
TGTGCCAGTAGCACAGGTAGCAATCAGCCCCAGCATTTT CASSTGSNQPQHF 13 TRBJ1-5 NA TRBV19 NA
TGTGCCATCCAGCCGTCAGTGACCTACGAGCAGTACTTC CAIQPSVTYEQYF 13 TRBJ2-7 NA TRBV28 NA
TGTGCCAGCAGCTTACAGGGGGTGAAGGACGGTCAGCCCCAGCATTTT CASSLQGVKDGQPQHF 16 TRBJ1-5 NA TRBV7-9 TRBD1
TGTGCCAGCAGCCCCGACAGGGTCCAGGAAAAACTGTTTTTT CASSPDRVQEKLFF 14 TRBJ1-4 few TRBV6-5 TRBD1
TGTGCCAGCAGTTTCCCCTTGGGTTCCAGCGGGACGGGCACAGATACGCAGTATTTT CASSFPLGSSGTGTDTQYF 19 TRBJ2-3 NA TRBV28 TRBD2
TGTGCCAGCAGCCCTCCGGCGGGACGAGAGACCCAGTACTTC CASSPPAGRETQYF 14 TRBJ2-5 NA TRBV7-2 NA